This T cell receptor beta chain came from a study of cytomegalovirus exposure and HLA in healthy donors. Germline V gene sequence: CDR1 LGHNA, CDR2 YNFKEQ. This CDR3 spans 12 amino acids. Trimming removed 0 bases at V and 10 bases at J, with 9 bases between. Concerning this clone: Its target is unknown.

Both 60 Vbeta primers and 13 Jbeta primers went into the PCR. Assay used: immunoSEQ multiplex PCR; TCRdb lists only in-frame clones, some missing. The table has 180,000 or so clones, roughly 85% seen once. Findings of the study overall: Listed as cytomegalovirus-associated were around 160 TCR beta chains.

The sequenced sample was PBMCs. The sequence derives from a man between 50 and 59 years old in good health and CMV-seropositive. The V call is TRBV4-2, the J call TRBJ1-2, with D uncertain. The CDR3 region has the DNA TGTGCCAGCAGCCAAGAATTTAGAAACTACACCTTC. Residues: CASSQEFRNYTF.